The rows below give T cell receptor beta chains drawn from one sample of a study of cytomegalovirus exposure and HLA in healthy donors. Using immunoSEQ multiplex PCR, the repertoire was profiled, and TCRdb retains in-frame clones only, with some absent. The sample holds around 130,000 clones. The sequenced sample consisted of PBMCs. The receptor set was obtained from a woman aged 40 to 50 in good health and CMV-seronegative. The CDR3 runs from the conserved cysteine through the conserved F or W. The D gene is left open where the match is weak.

>TRBJ1-5|NA|TRBV4-3
TGCGCCAGCAGCCAGGGTAACCAGGGGAGCCAGCCCCAGCATTTT
CASSQGNQGSQPQHF
>TRBJ2-5|NA|TRBV7-3
TGTGCCAGCAGCCCAGCCAGGGGATGGACCCAGTACTTC
CASSPARGWTQYF
>TRBJ2-5|TRBD1|TRBV5-1
TGCGCCAGCAGCGGGGGACAGAGACAAGAGACCCAGTACTTC
CASSGGQRQETQYF
>TRBJ1-3|NA|TRBV10-3
TGTGCCATCAGTGACACAGAGACCCTCCAACGCTCCGGAAACACCATATATTTT
CAISDTETLQRSGNTIYF
>TRBJ1-6|NA|TRBV4-3
TGCGCCAGCGGTTGGTGGGGGGACTCCTATAATTCACCCCTCCACTTT
CASGWWGDSYNSPLHF
>TRBJ1-2|NA|TRBV5-6
TGTGCCAGCAGTACCGGGAGCCATAACTATGGCTACACCTTC
CASSTGSHNYGYTF
>TRBJ1-1|NA|TRBV18
TGTGCCAGCTCCCCGAGTTTCCTATCTATAATGAACACTGAAGCTTTCTTT
CASSPSFLSIMNTEAFF
>TRBJ1-1|TRBD1|TRBV5-6
TGTGCCAGCAGCCTCGGGACAGTCAACACTGAAGCTTTCTTT
CASSLGTVNTEAFF
>TRBJ1-5|TRBD1|TRBV19
TGTGCCAGTAAACAGGGGAGTGGCAATCAGCCCCAGCATTTT
CASKQGSGNQPQHF
>TRBJ1-3|NA|TRBV9
TGTGCCAGCAGCGTCGACAGTTCTGGAAACACCATATATTTT
CASSVDSSGNTIYF
>TRBJ2-2|NA|TRBV5-1
TGCGCCAGCAGCTTGGGGCTCTCCCAGAACACCGGGGAGCTGTTTTTT
CASSLGLSQNTGELFF
>TRBJ1-2|TRBD1|TRBV9
TGTGCCAGCAGCATCGGGACAGAGGACAGCTATGGCTACACCTTC
CASSIGTEDSYGYTF
>TRBJ1-1|TRBD1|TRBV29-1
TGCAGCGTTGCCGGACAGGGGAGTGTAGTAGTGACTGAAGCTTTCTTT
CSVAGQGSVVVTEAFF
>TRBJ2-5|TRBD2|TRBV4-3
TGCGCCAGCAGCCAACAGCGACTAGCGGGGCGGGGGTACCAAGAGACCCAGTACTTC
CASSQQRLAGRGYQETQYF
>TRBJ2-7|NA|TRBV28
TGTGCCAGCAGGGTGCCGGGTGACTACGAGCAGTACTTC
CASRVPGDYEQYF
>TRBJ1-3|NA|TRBV7-2
TGTGCCAGCAGCTCTTCTAGGGGGGGTTCAGGAAACACCATATATTTT
CASSSSRGGSGNTIYF
>TRBJ1-1|TRBD1|TRBV9
TGTGCCAGCAGCGTCGCAGGGGGGAACACTGAAGCTTTCTTT
CASSVAGGNTEAFF
>TRBJ2-3|TRBD2|TRBV5-6
TGTGCCAGCAGCCCGGGACTAGCGCGTCCAGATACGCAGTATTTT
CASSPGLARPDTQYF
>TRBJ1-1|NA|TRBV28
TGTGCCAGCGCCACCCAACAGGCGAACACTGAAGCTTTCTTT
CASATQQANTEAFF
>TRBJ1-3|NA|TRBV5-5
TGTGCCAGCAGCTTGTTCTCCCTGAGCTCTGGAAACACCATATATTTT
CASSLFSLSSGNTIYF
>TRBJ1-5|NA|TRBV27
TGTGCCAGCAGCCTCATCCCGGGGAACGATCAGCCCCAGCATTTT
CASSLIPGNDQPQHF
>TRBJ1-1|TRBD1|TRBV10-3
TGTGCCATCAGGGCCGGGACAGGAGACACTGAAGCTTTCTTT
CAIRAGTGDTEAFF
>TRBJ1-3|TRBD1|TRBV5-1
TGCGCCAGCAGCGGAGGGGACAGTTCAATCCCTTTCGCCGGAAACACCATATATTTT
CASSGGDSSIPFAGNTIYF
>TRBJ1-6|NA|TRBV7-6
TGTGCCAGCAGCTTAGAGGCCAGGGTTGAATCACCCCTCCACTTT
CASSLEARVESPLHF
>TRBJ1-1|TRBD1|TRBV4-2
TGTGCCAGCAGCCAAGAAAGGACAGGGGGCGGATCCCCTGAAGCTTTCTTT
CASSQERTGGGSPEAFF
>TRBJ2-5|NA|TRBV11-2
TGTGCCAGCAGCGTTGGGGCCGAAGAGACCCAGTACTTC
CASSVGAEETQYF
>TRBJ1-5|TRBD1|TRBV2
TGTGCCAGCAGCCGACAGGGCCAAGAGAATCAGCCCCAGCATTTT
CASSRQGQENQPQHF
>TRBJ1-3|TRBD1|TRBV9
TGTGCCAGCAGCCCCCAACAGGGGATCGCCTCTGGAAACACCATATATTTT
CASSPQQGIASGNTIYF
>TRBJ2-1|NA|TRBV7-9
TGTGCCAGCAGCTTAGTGGGACTCGCCGTGAGGCAGTTCTTC
CASSLVGLAVRQFF
>TRBJ2-2|NA|TRBV11-3
TGTGCCAGCAGCTTCTCCGACAGAGCCAACACCGGGGAGCTGTTTTTT
CASSFSDRANTGELFF
>TRBJ1-1|TRBD1|TRBV19
TGTGCCAGTAGTTCCAGACAGGGGTCCGGGGCTGAAGCTTTCTTT
CASSSRQGSGAEAFF
>TRBJ1-6|NA|TRBV5-8
TGTGCCAGCAGCTTGGCCGGGGGATCGGGATCACCCCTCCACTTT
CASSLAGGSGSPLHF
>TRBJ1-5|NA|TRBV28
TGTGCCAGCAGTTTGGGTTCCGGAGGCAATCAGCCCCAGCATTTT
CASSLGSGGNQPQHF
>TRBJ2-2|TRBD1|TRBV29-1
TGCAGCGTTGGTGAAATTGACAGGGGGCGAGTCCCCGGGGAGCTGTTTTTT
CSVGEIDRGRVPGELFF
>TRBJ2-3|NA|TRBV19
TGTGCCAGTAGTAGATCCGAGGGCCCAAGCACAGATACGCAGTATTTT
CASSRSEGPSTDTQYF
>TRBJ1-6|TRBD1|TRBV19
TGTGCCAGTAGCTTCGGGACAGGGATCCGCTCGGCTCATTCACCCCTCCACTTT
CASSFGTGIRSAHSPLHF
>TRBJ1-6|TRBD1|TRBV10-2
TGCGCCAGCAGGGGGGACAGGAGCTCCTATAATTCACCCCTCCACTTT
CASRGDRSSYNSPLHF
>TRBJ2-7|TRBD2|TRBV5-6
TGTGCCAGCAGCTTCCTGGGACTAGCGGGTTACGAGCAGTACTTC
CASSFLGLAGYEQYF
>TRBJ1-2|NA|TRBV5-6
TGTGCCAGCAGCCTTCGCGGGCTTCAAAACTATGGCTACACCTTC
CASSLRGLQNYGYTF
>TRBJ2-4|NA|TRBV20-1
TGCAGTGCTAGAGCCGGGTCTATTCAGTACTTC
CSARAGSIQYF
>TRBJ1-2|NA|TRBV6-5
TGTGCCAGCAGTTACTCGAGGTCAGCCTCTGGCTACACCTTC
CASSYSRSASGYTF
>TRBJ2-1|TRBD2|TRBV6-6
TGTGCCGGAACAGTAGCGGGGGGGAATGAGCAGTTCTTC
CAGTVAGGNEQFF
>TRBJ1-6|NA|TRBV21-1
TGTGCCAGCAGCAAAGTCGGAGGCAGCTCTAATTCACCCCTCCACTTT
CASSKVGGSSNSPLHF
>TRBJ1-3|TRBD1|TRBV29-1
TGCAGCGTCACGCAACAGACAGGGAGCTCTGGAAACACCATATATTTT
CSVTQQTGSSGNTIYF
>TRBJ2-6|TRBD2|TRBV5-1
TGCGCCAGCAGCTACGGACTAGCGGCCCGCTCTGGGGCCAACGTCCTGACTTTC
CASSYGLAARSGANVLTF
>TRBJ1-6|NA|TRBV19
TGTGCCAGTAGTATAGCCCCCCGGGGGAGAGGAAATTCACCCCTCCACTTT
CASSIAPRGRGNSPLHF
>TRBJ2-1|NA|TRBV7-3
TGTGCCAGCAGCTTGTCGGCGGGGCGGAATGAGCAGTTCTTC
CASSLSAGRNEQFF
>TRBJ1-5|NA|TRBV27
TGTGCCAGCAGTAAGACAGGTTATAGCAATCAGCCCCAGCATTTT
CASSKTGYSNQPQHF